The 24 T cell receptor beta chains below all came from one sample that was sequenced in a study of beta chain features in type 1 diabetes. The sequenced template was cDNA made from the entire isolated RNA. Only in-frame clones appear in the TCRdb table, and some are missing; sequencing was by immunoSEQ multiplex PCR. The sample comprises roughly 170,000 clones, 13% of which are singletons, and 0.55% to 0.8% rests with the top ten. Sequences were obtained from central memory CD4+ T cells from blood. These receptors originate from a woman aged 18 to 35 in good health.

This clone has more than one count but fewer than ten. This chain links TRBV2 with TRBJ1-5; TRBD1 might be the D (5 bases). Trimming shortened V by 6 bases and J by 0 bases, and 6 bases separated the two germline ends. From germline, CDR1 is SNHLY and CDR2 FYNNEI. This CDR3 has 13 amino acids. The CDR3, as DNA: TGTGCCAGCAGCAGGGTTAGCAATCAGCCCCAGCATTTT. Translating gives CASSRVSNQPQHF.

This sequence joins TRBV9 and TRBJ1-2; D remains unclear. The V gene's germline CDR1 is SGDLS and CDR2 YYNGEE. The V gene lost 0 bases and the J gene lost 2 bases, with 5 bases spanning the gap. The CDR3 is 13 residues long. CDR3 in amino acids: CASSVDINYGYTF. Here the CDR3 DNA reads TGTGCCAGCAGCGTAGACATCAACTATGGCTACACCTTC.

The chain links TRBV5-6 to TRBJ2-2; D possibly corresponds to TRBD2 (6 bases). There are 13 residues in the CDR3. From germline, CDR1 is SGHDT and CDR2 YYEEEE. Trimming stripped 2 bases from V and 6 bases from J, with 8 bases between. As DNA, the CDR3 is TGTGCCAGCAGCTTATGGGGGGCCGGGGAGCTGTTTTTT. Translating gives CASSLWGAGELFF.

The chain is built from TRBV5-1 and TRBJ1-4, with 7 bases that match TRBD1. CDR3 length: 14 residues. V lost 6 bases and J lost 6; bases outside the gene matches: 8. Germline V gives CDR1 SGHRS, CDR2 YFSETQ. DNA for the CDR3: TGCGCCAGCAAAACCGGGACAGCGGATGAAAAACTGTTTTTT. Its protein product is CASKTGTADEKLFF.

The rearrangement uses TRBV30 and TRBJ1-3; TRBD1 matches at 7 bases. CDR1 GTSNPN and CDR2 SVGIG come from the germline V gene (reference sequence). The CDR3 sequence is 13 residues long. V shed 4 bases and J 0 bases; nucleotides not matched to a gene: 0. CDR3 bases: TGTGCCTGGACAGGGGGCTCTGGAAACACCATATATTTT. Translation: CAWTGGSGNTIYF.

This CDR3 reads CASSQEPYTGGGYGYTF. The CDR3 DNA is TGCGCCAGCAGCCAAGAACCCTATACAGGGGGCGGTTATGGCTACACCTTC. The rearrangement joins TRBV4-3 to TRBJ1-2; 9 bases line up with TRBD1. The germline CDR1 and CDR2 sequences are LGHNA and YSLEER. V shed 0 bases, J shed 5 bases, and the junction held 10 bases outside the gene matches. The CDR3 is 17 amino acids.

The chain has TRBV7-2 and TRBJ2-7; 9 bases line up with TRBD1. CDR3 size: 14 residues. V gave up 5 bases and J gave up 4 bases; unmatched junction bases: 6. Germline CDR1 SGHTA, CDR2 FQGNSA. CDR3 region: CASSHRGLGYEQYF. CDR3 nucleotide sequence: TGTGCCAGCAGCCACAGGGGGCTAGGGTACGAGCAGTACTTC.

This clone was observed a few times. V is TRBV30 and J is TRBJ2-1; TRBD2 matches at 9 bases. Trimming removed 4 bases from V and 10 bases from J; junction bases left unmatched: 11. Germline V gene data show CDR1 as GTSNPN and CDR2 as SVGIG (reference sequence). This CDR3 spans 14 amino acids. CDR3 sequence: CAWTRAGGPQEQFF. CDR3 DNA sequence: TGTGCCTGGACGAGAGCGGGAGGTCCTCAGGAGCAGTTCTTC.

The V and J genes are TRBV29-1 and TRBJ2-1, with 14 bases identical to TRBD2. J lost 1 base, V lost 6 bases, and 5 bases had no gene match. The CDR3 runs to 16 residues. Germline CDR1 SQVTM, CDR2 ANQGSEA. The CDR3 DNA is TGCAGCGTCCCCGGGACTAGCGGGGGTTCCTACAATGAGCAGTTCTTC. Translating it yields CSVPGTSGGSYNEQFF.

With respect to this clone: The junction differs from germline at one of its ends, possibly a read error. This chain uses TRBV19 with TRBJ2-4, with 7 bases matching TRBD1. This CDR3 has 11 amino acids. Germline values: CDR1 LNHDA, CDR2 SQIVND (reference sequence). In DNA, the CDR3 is TGTGCCAGTAGTAAAGTGGGACAGACCGACTTC. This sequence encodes CASSKVGQTDF.

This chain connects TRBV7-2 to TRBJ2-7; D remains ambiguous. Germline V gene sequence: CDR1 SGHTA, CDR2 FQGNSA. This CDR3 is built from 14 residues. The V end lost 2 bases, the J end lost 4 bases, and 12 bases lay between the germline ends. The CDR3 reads CASSLTSEVYEQYF. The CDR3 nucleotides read TGTGCCAGCAGCTTAACCAGCGAGGTTTACGAGCAGTACTTC.

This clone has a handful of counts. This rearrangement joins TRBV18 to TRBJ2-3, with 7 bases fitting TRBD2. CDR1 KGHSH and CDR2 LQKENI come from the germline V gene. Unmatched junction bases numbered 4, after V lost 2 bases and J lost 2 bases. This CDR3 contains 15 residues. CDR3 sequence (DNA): TGTGCCAGCTCACCATCCCTAGCGGACACAGATACGCAGTATTTT. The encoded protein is CASSPSLADTDTQYF.

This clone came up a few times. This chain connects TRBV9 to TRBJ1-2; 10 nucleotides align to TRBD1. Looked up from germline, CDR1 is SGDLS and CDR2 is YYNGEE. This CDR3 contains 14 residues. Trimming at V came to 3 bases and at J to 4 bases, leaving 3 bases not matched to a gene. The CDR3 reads CASSEDRGIYGYTF. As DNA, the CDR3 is TGTGCCAGCAGCGAGGACAGGGGGATCTATGGCTACACCTTC.

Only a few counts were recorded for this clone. The CDR3 loop reads CASSLTSGSGELFF. CDR3 nucleotides: TGTGCCAGCAGCCTAACTAGCGGGAGTGGGGAGCTGTTTTTT. The chain links TRBV14 to TRBJ2-2, with TRBD2 identical over 11 bases. The CDR3 has 14 residues. From germline, CDR1 is SGHDN and CDR2 FVKESK. The J segment lost 8 bases and the V segment lost 4 bases, leaving 3 bases of the junction unmatched.

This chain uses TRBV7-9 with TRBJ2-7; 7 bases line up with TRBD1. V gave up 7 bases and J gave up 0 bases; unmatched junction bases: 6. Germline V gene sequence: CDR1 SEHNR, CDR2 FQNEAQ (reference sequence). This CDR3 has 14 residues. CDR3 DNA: TGTGCCAGCACCGTTTACAGGGGCTCCTACGAGCAGTACTTC. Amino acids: CASTVYRGSYEQYF. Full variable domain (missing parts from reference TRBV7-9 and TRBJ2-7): DTGVSQNPRHKITKRGQNVTFRCDPISEHNRLYWYRQTLGQGPEFLTYFQNEAQLEKSRLLSDRFSAERPKGSFSTLEIQRTEQGDSAMYLCASTVYRGSYEQYFGPGTRLTVT.

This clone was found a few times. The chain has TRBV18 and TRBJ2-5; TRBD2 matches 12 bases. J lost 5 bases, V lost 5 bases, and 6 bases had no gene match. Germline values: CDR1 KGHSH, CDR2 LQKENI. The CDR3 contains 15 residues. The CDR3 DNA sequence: TGTGCCAGCTCATCGACTAGCGGGAGATGGGAGACCCAGTACTTC. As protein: CASSSTSGRWETQYF.

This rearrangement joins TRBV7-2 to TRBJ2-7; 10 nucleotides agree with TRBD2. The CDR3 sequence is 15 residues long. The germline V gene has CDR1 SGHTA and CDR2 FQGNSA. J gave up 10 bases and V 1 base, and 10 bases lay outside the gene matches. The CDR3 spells CASSLGSTSGTRQYF. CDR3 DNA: TGTGCCAGCAGCTTAGGGTCTACTAGCGGGACACGTCAGTACTTC.

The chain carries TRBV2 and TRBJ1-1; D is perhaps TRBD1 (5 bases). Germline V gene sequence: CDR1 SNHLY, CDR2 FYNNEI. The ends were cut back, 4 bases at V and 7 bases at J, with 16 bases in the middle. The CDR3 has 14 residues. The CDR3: CASSGLVGVVEAFF. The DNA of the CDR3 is TGTGCCAGCAGTGGGTTGGTAGGGGTAGTTGAAGCTTTCTTT.

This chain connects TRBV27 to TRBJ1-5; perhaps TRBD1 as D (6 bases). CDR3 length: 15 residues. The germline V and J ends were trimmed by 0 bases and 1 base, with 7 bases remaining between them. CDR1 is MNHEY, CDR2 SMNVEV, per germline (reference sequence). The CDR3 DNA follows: TGTGCCAGCAGTTTATCCAGGGGAAGCAATCAGCCCCAGCATTTT. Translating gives CASSLSRGSNQPQHF.

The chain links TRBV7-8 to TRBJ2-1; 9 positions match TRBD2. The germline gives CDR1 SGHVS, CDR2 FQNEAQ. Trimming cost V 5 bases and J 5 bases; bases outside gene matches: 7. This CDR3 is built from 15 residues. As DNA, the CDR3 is TGTGCCAGCAGCGTCTTAGCGGGAGCTGACAATGAGCAGTTCTTC. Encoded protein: CASSVLAGADNEQFF.

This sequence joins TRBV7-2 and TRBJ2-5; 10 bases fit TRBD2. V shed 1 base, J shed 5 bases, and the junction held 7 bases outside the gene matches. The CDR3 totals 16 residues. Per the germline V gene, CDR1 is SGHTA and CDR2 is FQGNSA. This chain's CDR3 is CASSLGYASGSETQYF. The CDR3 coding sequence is TGTGCCAGCAGCTTAGGTTACGCTAGCGGGAGTGAGACCCAGTACTTC.

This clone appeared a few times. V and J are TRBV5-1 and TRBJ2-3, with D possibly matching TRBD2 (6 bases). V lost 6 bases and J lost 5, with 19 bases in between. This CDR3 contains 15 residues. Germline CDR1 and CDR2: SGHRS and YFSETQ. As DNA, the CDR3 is TGCGCCAGCACCAGTCAGGCGGGACGAGGAGATACGCAGTATTTT. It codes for CASTSQAGRGDTQYF.

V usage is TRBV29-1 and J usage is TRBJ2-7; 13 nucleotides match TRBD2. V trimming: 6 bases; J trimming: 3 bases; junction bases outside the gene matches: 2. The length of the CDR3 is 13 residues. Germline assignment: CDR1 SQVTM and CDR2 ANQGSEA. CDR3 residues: CSVRLAGGYEQYF. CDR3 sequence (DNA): TGCAGCGTCCGACTAGCGGGAGGCTACGAGCAGTACTTC.

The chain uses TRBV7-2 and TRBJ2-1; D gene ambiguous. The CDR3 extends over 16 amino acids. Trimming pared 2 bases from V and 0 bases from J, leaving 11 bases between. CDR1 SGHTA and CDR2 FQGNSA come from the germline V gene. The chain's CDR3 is CASSLYSPSSYNEQFF. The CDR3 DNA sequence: TGTGCCAGCAGCTTATACTCGCCGAGCTCCTACAATGAGCAGTTCTTC. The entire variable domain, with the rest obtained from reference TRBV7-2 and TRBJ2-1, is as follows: GAGVSQSPSNKVTEKGKDVELRCDPISGHTALYWYRQSLGQGLEFLIYFQGNSAPDKSGLPSDRFSAERTGGSVSTLTIQRTQQEDSAVYLCASSLYSPSSYNEQFFGPGTRLTVL.